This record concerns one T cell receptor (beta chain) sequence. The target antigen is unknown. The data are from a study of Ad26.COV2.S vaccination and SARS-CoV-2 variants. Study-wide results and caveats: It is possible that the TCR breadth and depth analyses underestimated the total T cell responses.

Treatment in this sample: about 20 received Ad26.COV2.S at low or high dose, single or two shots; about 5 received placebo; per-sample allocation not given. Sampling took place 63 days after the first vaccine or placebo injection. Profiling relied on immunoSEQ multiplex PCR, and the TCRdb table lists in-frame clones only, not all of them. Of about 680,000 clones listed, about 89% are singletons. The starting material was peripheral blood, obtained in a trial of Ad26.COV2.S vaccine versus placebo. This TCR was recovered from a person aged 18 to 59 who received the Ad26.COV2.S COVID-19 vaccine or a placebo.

In DNA form, the CDR3 reads TGCGCCAGCAGTGAGTCGACGGGGACCCAGTACTTC. Its translation is CASSESTGTQYF. This chain links TRBV10-1 with TRBJ2-5; no definite D call. The CDR3 has 12 residues. Trimming removed 0 bases at V and 7 bases at J, with 6 bases between. CDR1 and CDR2 from the germline V gene are WNHNN and SYGVQD (reference sequence).